The rows below give T cell receptor beta chains drawn from one sample of a study of blood T cells in healthy people across ages. TCRdb recomputed calls from the 5' RACE reads with MiXCR, one row per CDR3 protein. The sample lists approximately 900,000 distinct CDR3 sequences, around 48% occurring once. The material sequenced was blood. These TCRs come from a man under 40 in good health. Each CDR3 is given with its conserved first and last residue. The order of the fields is clone size, V gene, D gene, J gene, CDR3 DNA, CDR3 protein. The D gene is left open where the match is weak. Size is stated for part of the rows, as once, few or many counts, or as a class when the clone is expanded.

>.|TRBV12-5|.|TRBJ2-6
TGTGCTAGTGGAAACCCCCGGGACACCCACCTAATCGGGGCCAACGTCCTGACTTTC
CASGNPRDTHLIGANVLTF
>.|TRBV9|.|TRBJ2-6
TGTGCCAGCAGCCCCCGACGTGGTACCTCTGGGGCCAACGTCCTGACTTTC
CASSPRRGTSGANVLTF
>.|TRBV7-9|.|TRBJ2-7
TGTGCCAGCAGCTCTGCCGCGGTGGGCGAGCAGTACTTC
CASSSAAVGEQYF
>few|TRBV5-1|TRBD2|TRBJ2-7
TGCGCCAGCAGCTTGGTTTCGGGGGGGCTAGACGAGCAGTACTTC
CASSLVSGGLDEQYF
>once|TRBV7-8|TRBD1|TRBJ2-4
TGTGCCAGCAGCTTAGGGGCGACAGGGCCAAACATTCAGTACTTC
CASSLGATGPNIQYF
>few|TRBV28|TRBD2|TRBJ2-3
TGTGCCAGCAGTTCTAGCGGCTACACAGATACGCAGTATTTT
CASSSSGYTDTQYF
>.|TRBV6-5|.|TRBJ2-7
TGTGCCAGCAGTTACCTGGTAGGGACATATAGAGAGCAGTACTTC
CASSYLVGTYREQYF
>.|TRBV4-2|.|TRBJ1-5
TGTGCCAGCAGTCGAGACGGATATAGCAATCAGCCCCAGCATTTT
CASSRDGYSNQPQHF
>.|TRBV9|TRBD2|TRBJ2-5
TGTGCCAGCAGCGAGCCCCACCTGAGCGGGGGGGCTTTGTACTTC
CASSEPHLSGGALYF
>.|TRBV7-9|TRBD1|TRBJ1-2
TGTGCCAGCAGCACGTTGGACAGGGGAATAGCTAACTATGGCTACACCTTC
CASSTLDRGIANYGYTF
>.|TRBV4-1|.|TRBJ2-1
TGCGCCAGCAGCCCCCTAGGGACATCCACCTCCTCCTACAATGAGCAGTTCTTC
CASSPLGTSTSSYNEQFF
>.|TRBV7-8|.|TRBJ2-7
TGTGCCAGCAGCTTAGTGGGGGAAGAGGAGTACTTC
CASSLVGEEEYF
>.|TRBV20-1|.|TRBJ1-6
TGCAGTGCTACCTGGGGGAATTCACCCCTCCACTTT
CSATWGNSPLHF
>.|TRBV6-5|TRBD1|TRBJ1-6
TGTGCCAGCAGGGCCGGGACAGGGTATTCACCCCTCCACTTT
CASRAGTGYSPLHF
>.|TRBV7-2|.|TRBJ1-2
TGTGCCAGCAGCCAAAGGGTCGAAAACTATGGCTACACCTTC
CASSQRVENYGYTF
>.|TRBV27|.|TRBJ1-2
TGTGCCAGCAGTCCGAGGGGGTCGGCCTATGGCTACACCTTC
CASSPRGSAYGYTF
>.|TRBV5-1|.|TRBJ1-2
TGCGCCAGCAGCCACGTTTCAGCTTTTCCGGGTAACTATGGCTACACCTTC
CASSHVSAFPGNYGYTF
>many|TRBV4-1|TRBD1|TRBJ2-1
TGCGCCAGCAGCCAACCCGGGACAGGGTACAATGAGCAGTTCTTC
CASSQPGTGYNEQFF
>.|TRBV5-1|TRBD2|TRBJ2-3
TGCGCCAGCAGCGCCGGGACTAGCGCCGGAGATACGCAGTATTTT
CASSAGTSAGDTQYF
>.|TRBV4-1|TRBD1|TRBJ1-1
TGCGCCAGCAACCAGGGGGTGAACACTGAAGCTTTCTTT
CASNQGVNTEAFF
>.|TRBV20-1|.|TRBJ2-5
TGCAGTGCGCGGCGGGCAACAGGAAACCAAGAGACCCAGTACTTC
CSARRATGNQETQYF
>.|TRBV20-1|.|TRBJ2-7
TGCAGTGCTAGAGAAACTGGGCGGGTGGGGGCCCAGTACTTC
CSARETGRVGAQYF
>.|TRBV20-1|.|TRBJ2-4
TGCAGTGCTAGATCGGGACTAGCCAAAAACATTCAGTACTTC
CSARSGLAKNIQYF
>many|TRBV29-1|.|TRBJ2-3
TGCAGCGTTGACCCAGGGGGCACAGATACGCAGTATTTT
CSVDPGGTDTQYF
>few|TRBV5-1|.|TRBJ1-2
TGCGCCAGCAGCTCACACGACAGGAACTATGGCTACACCTTC
CASSSHDRNYGYTF
>.|TRBV20-1|.|TRBJ1-1
TGCAGTGCTGACAACAGTGGAAACACTGAAGCTTTCTTT
CSADNSGNTEAFF
>.|TRBV4-3|.|TRBJ2-7
TGCGCCAGCAGCCAAGATATCGGCGGGGGCCTTTACAATGAGCAGTACTTC
CASSQDIGGGLYNEQYF
>.|TRBV2|.|TRBJ1-1
TGTGCCAGCAGTGAATGGGGGTTGGCTTTCTTT
CASSEWGLAFF
>.|TRBV7-9|TRBD1|TRBJ1-6
TGTGCCAGCAGCACCCGACAGGGGGCCCATAATTCACCCCTCCACTTT
CASSTRQGAHNSPLHF
>.|TRBV10-3|.|TRBJ2-3
TGTGCCATCAGCCAGGGGATGGGTACAGATACGCAGTATTTT
CAISQGMGTDTQYF
>.|TRBV20-1|.|TRBJ2-1
TGCAGTGCTATGGACCCCCCCGTCAATGAGCAGTTCTTC
CSAMDPPVNEQFF
>many|TRBV9|.|TRBJ2-1
TGTGCCAGCAGCGTAGCTTTTGGGGGTGGCTATGAGCAGTTCTTC
CASSVAFGGGYEQFF
>.|TRBV6-2/TRBV6-3|.|TRBJ2-7
TGTGCCAGCAGTTATTCCCGCTCCTACGAGCAGTACTTC
CASSYSRSYEQYF
>.|TRBV7-7|.|TRBJ2-2
TGTGCTAGCAGCCCCGGAGGAGGGGGGACCGGGGAGCTGTTTTTT
CASSPGGGGTGELFF
>once|TRBV12-3/TRBV12-4|.|TRBJ2-7
TGTGCCAGCAGTCCCGGTTTACTGAGCTCCTACGAGCAGTACTTC
CASSPGLLSSYEQYF
>few|TRBV5-5|.|TRBJ2-7
TGTGCCAGCAGCTCAATACAGGGGGGGTCCTACGAGCAGTACTTC
CASSSIQGGSYEQYF
>few|TRBV2|TRBD1|TRBJ2-7
TGTGCCAGCCGACTAACTCGGACAGGTTGGGAGAACGAGCAGTACTTC
CASRLTRTGWENEQYF
>.|TRBV28|TRBD2|TRBJ2-1
TGTGCCAGCAGTAAGGCTAGCGGGGCGTTCAATGAGCAGTTCTTC
CASSKASGAFNEQFF
>few|TRBV20-1|.|TRBJ1-2
TGCAGTGCTATAACTGGTGGCTACACCTTC
CSAITGGYTF
>few|TRBV2|.|TRBJ2-3
TGTGCCAGCAGACCCACCGTCTCCGGAGATACGCAGTATTTT
CASRPTVSGDTQYF
>.|TRBV6-5|TRBD2|TRBJ2-3
TGTGCCAGCAGTTACGCGGGGGACGGTGGAGATACGCAGTATTTT
CASSYAGDGGDTQYF
>.|TRBV7-2|TRBD2|TRBJ2-7
TGTGCCAGCAGACCCAGCGGGGGGATCTCCTACGAGCAGTACTTC
CASRPSGGISYEQYF
>many|TRBV3-1|.|TRBJ2-7
TGTGCCAGCAGCCAAGATACTTACGAGCAGTACTTC
CASSQDTYEQYF
>few|TRBV6-2/TRBV6-3|TRBD2|TRBJ2-1
TGTGCCAGCAGTGATCTAGCGGGCAATGAGCAGTTCTTC
CASSDLAGNEQFF
>.|TRBV6-1|.|TRBJ1-2
TGTGCCAGCAGTGAAAGACAGCCCTATGGCTACACCTTC
CASSERQPYGYTF
>.|TRBV6-6|TRBD1|TRBJ1-1
TGTGCCAGCAGCTCGAGAGGGGGCGGGATCACTGAAGCTTTCTTT
CASSSRGGGITEAFF
>.|TRBV4-3|.|TRBJ1-1
TGCGCCAGCAGCCAAGATTTAGGGCCAAATGAAGCTTTCTTT
CASSQDLGPNEAFF
>few|TRBV6-6|TRBD1|TRBJ2-3
TGTGCCAGCAATGACCGGGACAGGGGACCAGATACGCAGTATTTT
CASNDRDRGPDTQYF
>.|TRBV20-1|TRBD2|TRBJ2-7
TGCAGTGCTAGAGGCGGGGCTAGCGGGGGGTTGAGATCCTACGAGCAGTACTTC
CSARGGASGGLRSYEQYF
>once|TRBV20-1|TRBD1|TRBJ2-7
TGCAGTGCTAGCCGGACAGGGGGGGTCTACGAGCAGTACTTC
CSASRTGGVYEQYF